The 22 T cell receptor beta chains below were found in one sample sequenced in a study of T-cell memory formation after mild COVID-19. TCRdb processed the 5' RACE reads anew with MiXCR; each CDR3 protein has one entry. The sample contains around 370,000 distinct CDR3 sequences, 20% to 25% of which appear only once. Sequenced: PBMCs or a T cell subset sorted from them (not recorded which). These receptors were collected from an adult woman who had mild COVID-19 (a few samples of this study predate the infection). Cell type and time point are not known.

This clonotype was seen only a few times. The V gene is TRBV7-8, the J gene TRBJ2-3; D tentatively reads TRBD1 or TRBD2 (5 bases each). Looked up from germline, CDR1 is SGHVS and CDR2 is FQNEAQ. This CDR3 has 14 amino acids. Between the trimmed V and J ends, which lost 5 bases and 5 bases, there was a span of 14 bases. CDR3 bases: TGTGCCAGCAGCCGAGAGGGGTGGGGAGATACGCAGTATTTT. It yields the protein CASSREGWGDTQYF.

The chain is built from TRBV29-1 and TRBJ2-3; D is perhaps TRBD1 (6 bases). The ends were cut back, 1 base at V and 2 bases at J, with 13 bases in the middle. The CDR3 runs 15 residues. CDR1 and CDR2 (germline): SQVTM, ANQGSEA. This chain's CDR3 is CSVEGLGAFTDTQYF. For the CDR3, the DNA is TGCAGCGTTGAAGGGTTGGGGGCGTTCACAGATACGCAGTATTTT.

Only a few counts were recorded for this clonotype. The chain has TRBV6-5 and TRBJ2-1, with 10 bases matching TRBD2. In germline, CDR1 is MNHEY, CDR2 SVGAGI. With V trimmed by 0 bases and J by 7 bases, 6 bases remained unmatched. CDR3 length: 16 residues. CDR3 DNA: TGTGCCAGCAGTTACTCTATAGCGGGGGGAGCGAATGAGCAGTTCTTC. Its translation is CASSYSIAGGANEQFF.

This clonotype was observed a few times. The chain uses TRBV7-8 and TRBJ2-2; no clear D. The germline V gene has CDR1 SGHVS and CDR2 FQNEAQ. This CDR3 comprises 13 residues. Deletions cut 2 bases from V and 7 bases from J, with 8 bases between. The CDR3 loop reads CASSLRIGGELFF. The CDR3 region has the DNA TGTGCCAGCAGCTTAAGGATTGGCGGGGAGCTGTTTTTT.

The V and J genes are TRBV23-1 and TRBJ1-5; D might be TRBD1 (6 bases). TRBV23-1 is known as an ORF, though its function is uncertain. V lost 3 bases to trimming and J lost 0 bases, with 18 bases between them. The CDR3 has 18 residues. The CDR3 sequence is CASSQVAGALYSNQPQHF. The DNA of the CDR3 is TGCGCCAGCAGTCAGGTTGCAGGGGCGCTTTATAGCAATCAGCCCCAGCATTTT.

This clonotype was recorded a few times. V usage is TRBV18 and J usage is TRBJ1-2, with TRBD1 matching over 7 bases. The germline gives CDR1 KGHSH, CDR2 LQKENI. Trimming at V came to 3 bases and at J to 8 bases, leaving 6 bases not matched to a gene. This CDR3 is 13 amino acids long. The CDR3 reads CASSPIRGQGYTF. For the CDR3, the DNA is TGTGCCAGCTCACCGATAAGGGGGCAGGGCTACACCTTC.

Note on this clonotype: At one of its ends the junction is not consistent with the germline gene, which may arise from a read error. J is TRBJ1-1 and V is TRBV6-2 or TRBV6-3; D is uncertain. This CDR3 spans 13 amino acids. CDR1 and CDR2 from the germline V gene are MNHEY and SVGEGT. CDR3 sequence (DNA): TGTGCCAACAGTCGGGGTCCGTGGACTGAAGCTTTCTTT. This sequence encodes CANSRGPWTEAFF.

This chain links TRBV19 with TRBJ2-2; the D gene is possibly TRBD2 (6 bases). Trimming took off 7 bases at V and 1 base at J, with 10 bases between the two ends. The germline V gene encodes CDR1 LNHDA and CDR2 SQIVND (reference sequence). CDR3 length: 14 residues. CDR3 loop: CASTFGRNTGELFF. The CDR3 nucleotides are TGTGCCAGTACTTTCGGGAGGAACACCGGGGAGCTGTTTTTT.

This clonotype was seen only a few times. The chain recombines TRBV20-1 with TRBJ2-3; D ambiguous. This CDR3 has 12 amino acids. V was clipped by 5 bases and J by 8 bases, with 14 bases between them. Germline loops: CDR1 DFQATT, CDR2 SNEGSKA (reference sequence). Here the CDR3 DNA reads TGCAGTGCTCCCACTTTTTGGGGTACGCAGTATTTT. Amino acids: CSAPTFWGTQYF.

The genes are TRBV12-3 or TRBV12-4 and TRBJ1-1; D is unclear. The CDR3 runs to 13 residues. With 6 bases removed from V and 1 base from J, the gap between germline ends came to 9 bases. In nucleotides, the CDR3 is TGTGCCAGCAGACGTCATGCGAACACTGAAGCTTTCTTT. It yields the protein CASRRHANTEAFF.

The table lists this clonotype with a count of one. The V call is TRBV7-2, the J call TRBJ2-5; D call uncertain. CDR1 SGHTA and CDR2 FQGNSA come from the germline V gene. The CDR3 is 14 amino acids. Deletions cut 2 bases from V and 0 bases from J, with 7 bases between. The chain's CDR3 is CASSLSMDQETQYF. Here the CDR3 DNA reads TGTGCCAGCAGCTTAAGTATGGACCAAGAGACCCAGTACTTC.

V gene TRBV19 combines with J gene TRBJ2-3; 8 bases map to TRBD1. The CDR3 covers 15 residues. V shed 9 bases, J shed 1 base, and the junction held 9 bases outside the gene matches. CDR1 and CDR2 (germline): LNHDA, SQIVND (reference sequence). The CDR3 region is CARRVPGGRTDTQYF. CDR3 DNA sequence: TGTGCCAGACGGGTCCCAGGGGGCCGCACAGATACGCAGTATTTT. Drawing the rest from reference TRBV19 and TRBJ2-3, the complete variable domain is DGGITQSPKYLFRKEGQNVTLSCEQNLNHDAMYWYRQDPGQGLRLIYYSQIVNDFQKGDIAEGYSVSREKKESFPLTVTSAQKNPTAFYLCARRVPGGRTDTQYFGPGTRLTVL.

The chain carries TRBV7-2 and TRBJ2-4; 7 bases are a match to TRBD1. Germline CDR1 reads SGHTA; CDR2 reads FQGNSA. V lost 1 base and J lost 0; bases outside the gene matches: 12. This CDR3 spans 19 amino acids. The CDR3 coding sequence is TGTGCCAGCAGCTTAGATTTGGTACAGGGGCCGTTAGCCAAAAACATTCAGTACTTC. As protein: CASSLDLVQGPLAKNIQYF.

CDR3 bases: TGCAGCGTCGCCCTGACAGTGAACACTGAAGCTTTCTTT. Protein sequence: CSVALTVNTEAFF. The V and J genes are TRBV29-1 and TRBJ1-1; TRBD1 might be the D (5 bases). Germline CDR1 is SQVTM and CDR2 is ANQGSEA. Trimming took off 6 bases at V and 0 bases at J, with 11 bases between the two ends. There are 13 residues in the CDR3. Together with reference TRBV29-1 and TRBJ1-1, the CDR3 gives the full variable domain: SAVISQKPSRDICQRGTSLTIQCQVDSQVTMMFWYRQQPGQSLTLIATANQGSEATYESGFVIDKFPISRPNLTFSTLTVSNMSPEDSSIYLCSVALTVNTEAFFGQGTRLTVV.

The V and J genes are TRBV5-5 and TRBJ2-6; D perhaps matches TRBD2 (5 bases). The germline V gene has CDR1 SGHKS and CDR2 YYEKEE (reference sequence). V was trimmed by 4 bases and J by 6 bases, leaving 14 bases between them. The CDR3 has 15 amino acids. The chain's CDR3 is CASSPRTGEANVLTF. CDR3 DNA: TGTGCCAGCAGCCCTCGGACCGGGGAGGCCAACGTCCTGACTTTC.

The gene calls are TRBV24-1 and TRBJ2-7, with D perhaps being TRBD1 or TRBD2 (5 bases each). The CDR3 totals 15 residues. Trimming took off 4 bases at V and 5 bases at J, with 17 bases between the two ends. Germline V lookup: CDR1 KGHDR, CDR2 SFDVKD. CDR3 sequence (DNA): TGTGCCACCAGTGACCCTCCGGGACCCCCGAACGAGCAGTACTTC. It translates to CATSDPPGPPNEQYF.

The chain is built from TRBV14 and TRBJ2-7; 10 nucleotides align to TRBD1. This CDR3 comprises 16 residues. The ends lost 0 bases at V and 12 bases at J; junction bases unmatched: 14. Germline lookup yields CDR1 SGHDN and CDR2 FVKESK. CDR3 sequence (DNA): TGTGCCAGCAGCCAAGAATTGGGACAGGGGCGTCCTGTACGGTACTTC. It yields the protein CASSQELGQGRPVRYF.

As DNA, the CDR3 is TGTGCCAGCAGTTCCCTCGGGGGACCGACAGATACGCAGTATTTT. Its protein product is CASSSLGGPTDTQYF. This sequence joins TRBV7-6 and TRBJ2-3; D possibly corresponds to TRBD2 (6 bases). V lost 6 bases and J 3 bases, leaving 16 bases between the germline ends. The CDR3 spans 15 residues. The germline CDR1 and CDR2 sequences are SGHVS and FNYEAQ.

This sequence joins TRBV11-2 and TRBJ2-1; TRBD1 matches 7 bases. This CDR3 has 14 residues. Germline CDR1 SGHAT, CDR2 FQNNGV. V gave up 5 bases and J gave up 7 bases; unmatched junction bases: 8. CDR3: CASSIGGAGNEQFF. CDR3 sequence (DNA): TGTGCCAGCAGCATAGGGGGCGCGGGTAATGAGCAGTTCTTC. The full variable domain, rest sourced from reference TRBV11-2 and TRBJ2-1, is EAGVAQSPRYKIIEKRQSVAFWCNPISGHATLYWYQQILGQGPKLLIQFQNNGVVDDSQLPKDRFSAERLKGVDSTLKIQPAKLEDSAVYLCASSIGGAGNEQFFGPGTRLTVL.

The V gene is TRBV20-1, the J gene TRBJ1-2, with 8 bases matching TRBD1. The germline V gene encodes CDR1 DFQATT and CDR2 SNEGSKA (reference sequence). CDR3 length equals 17 residues. The junction had 10 bases not matched to a gene; V was cut back by 1 base and J by 0 bases. The CDR3 DNA is TGCAGTGCTAGAGCTGGACAGGGCCAATACGCTAACTATGGCTACACCTTC. Amino acid sequence: CSARAGQGQYANYGYTF.

The sample holds a few counts of this clonotype. This chain uses TRBV7-2 with TRBJ1-5, with TRBD1 identical over 7 bases. V was pared by 5 bases and J by 2 bases, with 9 bases of the junction left unmatched. Germline lookup yields CDR1 SGHTA and CDR2 FQGNSA. The CDR3 length is 16 residues. The CDR3 region is CASSTQTGSGNQPQHF. In nucleotides, the CDR3 is TGTGCCAGCAGCACGCAGACAGGGTCCGGCAATCAGCCCCAGCATTTT.

V gene TRBV24-1 combines with J gene TRBJ2-1; 9 nucleotides match TRBD1. V was pared by 3 bases and J by 5 bases, with 4 bases of the junction left unmatched. The CDR3 loop spans 15 amino acids. Germline V CDR1 and CDR2: KGHDR, SFDVKD. CDR3 coding DNA: TGTGCCACCAGTGATCGAGGACAGGGGCACAATGAGCAGTTCTTC. Encoded protein: CATSDRGQGHNEQFF.